The rows below give T cell receptor beta chains drawn from one sample of a study of regulatory T cells in long-lasting Graves disease. TCRdb analysed the multiplex PCR reads with MiXCR anew, one entry per CDR3 protein. Of over 300,000 distinct CDR3 sequences in the sample, about 18% were seen once. The sequences come from peripheral blood mononuclear cells (PBMCs), collected when the disease was refractory, from a patient treated with antithyroid drugs. The receptor source for this set is a female donor with Graves disease. Both conserved end residues are part of each CDR3.

v_call: TRBV7-6; j_call: TRBJ1-5; cdr3_aa: CASSLGGQGSNQPQHF
v_call: TRBV30; j_call: TRBJ2-3; cdr3_aa: CAWSEGHTDTQYF
v_call: TRBV24-1; j_call: TRBJ2-2; cdr3_aa: CATQGGYSGELFF
v_call: TRBV29-1; j_call: TRBJ1-1; cdr3_aa: CSVERLLSGGEAFF
v_call: TRBV6-1; j_call: TRBJ2-7; cdr3_aa: CASSESGEIYEQYF
v_call: TRBV20-1; j_call: TRBJ2-1; cdr3_aa: CSASTGLAVHEQFF
v_call: TRBV12-3/TRBV12-4; j_call: TRBJ2-7; cdr3_aa: CASTQGSYEQYF
v_call: TRBV19; j_call: TRBJ1-2; cdr3_aa: CASSPPGQGKNNGYTF
v_call: TRBV18; j_call: TRBJ1-4; cdr3_aa: CASSQEGAEEKLFF
v_call: TRBV4-1; j_call: TRBJ2-5; cdr3_aa: CASSQGVQETQYF
v_call: TRBV29-1; j_call: TRBJ2-7; cdr3_aa: CSVLRPGQALVDEQYF
v_call: TRBV12-3/TRBV12-4; j_call: TRBJ2-2; cdr3_aa: CASSLGRTGELFF
v_call: TRBV10-3; j_call: TRBJ2-3; cdr3_aa: CAISESGRLTDTQYF
v_call: TRBV7-2; j_call: TRBJ2-7; cdr3_aa: CASSPPGTSGTEQYF
v_call: TRBV9; j_call: TRBJ2-7; cdr3_aa: CASSGGTGNYEQYF
v_call: TRBV7-8; j_call: TRBJ1-1; cdr3_aa: CASSLAPTAEAFF
v_call: TRBV29-1; j_call: TRBJ2-7; cdr3_aa: CSVDTVAGTVYEQYF
v_call: TRBV10-1; j_call: TRBJ1-1; cdr3_aa: CASSAHLNTEAFF
v_call: TRBV15; j_call: TRBJ1-1; cdr3_aa: CATSGRPWGTGMNTEAFF
v_call: TRBV6-2/TRBV6-3; j_call: TRBJ1-5; cdr3_aa: CASSYQGWRPQHF
v_call: TRBV12-3/TRBV12-4; j_call: TRBJ2-2; cdr3_aa: CASSLGPATGGGPLRVVGELFF
v_call: TRBV19; j_call: TRBJ1-1; cdr3_aa: CASSMGGTGAFF
v_call: TRBV7-2; j_call: TRBJ2-3; cdr3_aa: CASSLEVGGLQYF
v_call: TRBV19; j_call: TRBJ2-2; cdr3_aa: CATRTEPTTGELFF
v_call: TRBV6-1; j_call: TRBJ1-5; cdr3_aa: CASTRTDPYQPQHF
v_call: TRBV20-1; j_call: TRBJ1-2; cdr3_aa: CSAHTTTSGGLGYTF
v_call: TRBV7-9; j_call: TRBJ2-1; cdr3_aa: CASSLVDNEQFF
v_call: TRBV6-5; j_call: TRBJ1-2; cdr3_aa: CASSYSLNPRTGDSYGYTF
v_call: TRBV7-2; j_call: TRBJ1-5; cdr3_aa: CASSRHRGLNQPQHF
v_call: TRBV11-3; j_call: TRBJ1-1; cdr3_aa: CASSFSMNTEAFF
v_call: TRBV6-5; j_call: TRBJ1-6; cdr3_aa: CASSSYTGKGLSPLHF
v_call: TRBV6-2/TRBV6-3; j_call: TRBJ1-1; cdr3_aa: CASSYTTGLTRRNTEAFF
v_call: TRBV18; j_call: TRBJ1-2; cdr3_aa: CASSPPGEWNYGYTF
v_call: TRBV20-1; j_call: TRBJ1-4; cdr3_aa: CSARGQGASTNEKLFF
v_call: TRBV19; j_call: TRBJ2-6; cdr3_aa: CATGTEGSGANVLTF
v_call: TRBV5-1; j_call: TRBJ2-7; cdr3_aa: CASSLEGRGSYEQYF
v_call: TRBV6-1; j_call: TRBJ1-5; cdr3_aa: CANRRTGNQPQHF
v_call: TRBV30; j_call: TRBJ2-5; cdr3_aa: CAWSVHPQTQYF
v_call: TRBV14; j_call: TRBJ2-5; cdr3_aa: CASSQDFGVLGTQYF